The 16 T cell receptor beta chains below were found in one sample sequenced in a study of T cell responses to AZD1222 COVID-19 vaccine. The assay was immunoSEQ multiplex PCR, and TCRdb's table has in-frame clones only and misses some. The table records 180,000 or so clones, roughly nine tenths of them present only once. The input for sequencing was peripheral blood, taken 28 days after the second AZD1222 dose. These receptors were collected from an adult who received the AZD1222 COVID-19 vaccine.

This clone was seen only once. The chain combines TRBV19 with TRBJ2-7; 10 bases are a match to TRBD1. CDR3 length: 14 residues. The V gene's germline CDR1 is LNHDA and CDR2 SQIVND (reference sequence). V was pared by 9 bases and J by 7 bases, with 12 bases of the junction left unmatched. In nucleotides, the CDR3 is TGTGCCAGCGGGGTGACAGGGGGCGCGGGGGAGCAGTACTTC. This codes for CASGVTGGAGEQYF.

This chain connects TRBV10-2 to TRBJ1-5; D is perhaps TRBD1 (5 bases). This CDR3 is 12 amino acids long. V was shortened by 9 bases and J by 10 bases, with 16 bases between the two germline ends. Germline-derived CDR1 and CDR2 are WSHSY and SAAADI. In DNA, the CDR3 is TGCGCCAGTGGGACGGGGCTTAGCCCCCAGCATTTT. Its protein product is CASGTGLSPQHF.

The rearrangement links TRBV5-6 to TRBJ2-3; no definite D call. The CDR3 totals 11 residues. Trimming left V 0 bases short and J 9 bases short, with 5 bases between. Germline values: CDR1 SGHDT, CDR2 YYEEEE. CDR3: CASSLGPTQYF. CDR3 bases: TGTGCCAGCAGCTTGGGCCCCACGCAGTATTTT.

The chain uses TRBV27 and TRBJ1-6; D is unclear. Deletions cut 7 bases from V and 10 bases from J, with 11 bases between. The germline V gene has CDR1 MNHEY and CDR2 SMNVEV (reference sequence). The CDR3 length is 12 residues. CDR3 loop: CASTSNRSPLHF. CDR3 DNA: TGTGCCAGCACCTCCAATAGGTCACCCCTCCACTTT.

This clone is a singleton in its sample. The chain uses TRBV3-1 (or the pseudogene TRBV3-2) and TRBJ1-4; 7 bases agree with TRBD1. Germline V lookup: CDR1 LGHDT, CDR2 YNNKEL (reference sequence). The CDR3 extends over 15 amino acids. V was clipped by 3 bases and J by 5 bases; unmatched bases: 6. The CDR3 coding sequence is TGTGCCAGCAGCCAGGTTACAGGGGTAAATGAAAAACTGTTTTTT. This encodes CASSQVTGVNEKLFF.

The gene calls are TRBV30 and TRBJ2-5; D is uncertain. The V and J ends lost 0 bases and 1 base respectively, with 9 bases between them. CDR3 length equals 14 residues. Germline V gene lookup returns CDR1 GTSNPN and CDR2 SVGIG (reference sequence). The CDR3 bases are TGTGCCTGGAGTGTGTCTAGGGTCCAAGAGACCCAGTACTTC. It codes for CAWSVSRVQETQYF.

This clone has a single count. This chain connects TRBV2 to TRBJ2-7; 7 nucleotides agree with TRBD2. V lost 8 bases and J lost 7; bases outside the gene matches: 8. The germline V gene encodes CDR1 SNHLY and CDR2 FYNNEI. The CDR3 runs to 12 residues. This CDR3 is CASGGRTGEQYF. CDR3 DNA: TGTGCCAGCGGCGGGAGAACGGGTGAGCAGTACTTC. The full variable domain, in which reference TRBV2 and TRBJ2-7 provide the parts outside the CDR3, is EPEVTQTPSHQVTQMGQEVILRCVPISNHLYFYWYRQILGQKVEFLVSFYNNEISEKSEIFDDQFSVERPDGSNFTLKIRSTKLEDSAMYFCASGGRTGEQYFGPGTRLTVT.

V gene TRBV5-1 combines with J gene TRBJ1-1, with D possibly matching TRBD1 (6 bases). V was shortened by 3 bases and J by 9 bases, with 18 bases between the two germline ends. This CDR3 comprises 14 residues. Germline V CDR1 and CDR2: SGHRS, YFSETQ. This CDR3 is CASSSTSGADKAFF. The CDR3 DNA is TGCGCCAGCAGCTCAACCTCAGGGGCCGACAAAGCTTTCTTT.

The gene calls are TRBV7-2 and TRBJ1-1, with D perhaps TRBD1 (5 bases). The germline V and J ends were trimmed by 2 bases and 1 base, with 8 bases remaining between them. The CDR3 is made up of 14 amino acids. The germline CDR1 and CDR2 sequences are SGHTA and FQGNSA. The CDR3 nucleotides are TGTGCCAGCAGCTTACAGGGCTGGAACACTGAAGCTTTCTTT. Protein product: CASSLQGWNTEAFF.

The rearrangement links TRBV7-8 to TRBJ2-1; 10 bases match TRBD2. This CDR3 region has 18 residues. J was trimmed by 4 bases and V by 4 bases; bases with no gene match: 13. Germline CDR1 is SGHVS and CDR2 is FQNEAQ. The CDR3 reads CASSSSSGGLVGYNEQFF. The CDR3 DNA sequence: TGTGCCAGCAGCTCCTCTAGCGGGGGTCTCGTCGGGTACAATGAGCAGTTCTTC.

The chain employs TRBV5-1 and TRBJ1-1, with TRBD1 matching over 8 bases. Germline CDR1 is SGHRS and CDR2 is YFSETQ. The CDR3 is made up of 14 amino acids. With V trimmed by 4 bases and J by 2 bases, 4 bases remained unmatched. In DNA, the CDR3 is TGCGCCAGCAGCCCCGGACAGGGAAACACTGAAGCTTTCTTT. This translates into CASSPGQGNTEAFF.

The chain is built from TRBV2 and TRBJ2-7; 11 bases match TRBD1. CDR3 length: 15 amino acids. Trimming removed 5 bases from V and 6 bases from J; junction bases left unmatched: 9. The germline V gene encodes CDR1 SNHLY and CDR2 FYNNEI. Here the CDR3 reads CASSLRTGGGSEQYF. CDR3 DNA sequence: TGTGCCAGCAGTTTAAGGACAGGGGGCGGCTCCGAGCAGTACTTC.

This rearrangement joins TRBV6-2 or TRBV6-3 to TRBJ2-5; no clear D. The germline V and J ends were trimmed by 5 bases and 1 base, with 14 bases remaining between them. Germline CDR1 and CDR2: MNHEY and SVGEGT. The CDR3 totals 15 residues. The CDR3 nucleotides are TGTGCCAGCAGTCCCGGGTGGAACTCCCAAGAGACCCAGTACTTC. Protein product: CASSPGWNSQETQYF.

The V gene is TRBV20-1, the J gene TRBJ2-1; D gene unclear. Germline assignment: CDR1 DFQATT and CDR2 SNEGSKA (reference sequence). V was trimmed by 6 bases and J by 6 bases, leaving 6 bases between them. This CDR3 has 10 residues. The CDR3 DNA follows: TGCAGTGCGATAACCAATGAGCAGTTCTTC. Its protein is CSAITNEQFF.

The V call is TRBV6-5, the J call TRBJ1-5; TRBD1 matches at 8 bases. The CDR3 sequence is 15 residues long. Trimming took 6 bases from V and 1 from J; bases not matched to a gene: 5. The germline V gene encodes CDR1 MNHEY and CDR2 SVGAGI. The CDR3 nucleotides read TGTGCCAGCAGAAGACAGGGGTCCAGCAATCAGCCCCAGCATTTT. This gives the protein CASRRQGSSNQPQHF.

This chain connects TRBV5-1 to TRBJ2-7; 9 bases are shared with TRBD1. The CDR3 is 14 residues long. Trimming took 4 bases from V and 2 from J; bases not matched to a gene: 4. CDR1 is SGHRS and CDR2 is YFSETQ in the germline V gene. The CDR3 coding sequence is TGCGCCAGCAGCCCTGGGACAGGGCCCTACGAGCAGTACTTC. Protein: CASSPGTGPYEQYF.